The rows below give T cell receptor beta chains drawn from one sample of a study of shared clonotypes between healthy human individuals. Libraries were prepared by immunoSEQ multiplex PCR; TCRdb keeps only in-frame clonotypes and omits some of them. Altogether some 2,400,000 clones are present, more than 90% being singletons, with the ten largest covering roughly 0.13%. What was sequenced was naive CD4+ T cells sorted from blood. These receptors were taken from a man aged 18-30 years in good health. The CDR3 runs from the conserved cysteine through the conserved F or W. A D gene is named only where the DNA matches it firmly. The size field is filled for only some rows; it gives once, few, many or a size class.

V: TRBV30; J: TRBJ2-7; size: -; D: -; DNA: TGTGCCTGGAGCCATACAGGCCCCCTCGAGCAGTACTTC; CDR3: CAWSHTGPLEQYF
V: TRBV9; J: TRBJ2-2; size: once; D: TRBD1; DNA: TGTGCCAGCAGCGCTAGTTTCCGACAGGGGGTAGGAGGGGAGCTGTTTTTT; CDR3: CASSASFRQGVGGELFF
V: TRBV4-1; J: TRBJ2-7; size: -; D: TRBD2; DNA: TGCGCCAGCAGCCAGACTAGCGTCCCGGCTGGCTACGAGCAGTACTTC; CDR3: CASSQTSVPAGYEQYF
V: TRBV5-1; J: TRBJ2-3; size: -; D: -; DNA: TGCGCCAGCAGCTTGGCAACAGGGAAGCGCACAGATACGCAGTATTTT; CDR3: CASSLATGKRTDTQYF
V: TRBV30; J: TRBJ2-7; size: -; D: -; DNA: TGTGCTTGGGGTACTTCCCACGAGCAGTACTTC; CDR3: CAWGTSHEQYF
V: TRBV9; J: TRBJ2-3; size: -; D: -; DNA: TGTGCCAGCAGCGGACTTCCGGGGTTCACAGATACGCAGTATTTT; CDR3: CASSGLPGFTDTQYF
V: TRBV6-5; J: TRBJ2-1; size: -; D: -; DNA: TGTGCCAGCAGGCGGACCTCGGGGGTTGAGCAGTTCTTC; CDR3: CASRRTSGVEQFF
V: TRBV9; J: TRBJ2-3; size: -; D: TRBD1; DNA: TGTGCCAGCAGCCCCAGGGGGCCTGGGGGCACAGATACGCAGTATTTT; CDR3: CASSPRGPGGTDTQYF
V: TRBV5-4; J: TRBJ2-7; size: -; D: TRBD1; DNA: TGTGCCAGCAACAGACAGGGTGGGTCCTACGAGCAGTACTTC; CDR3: CASNRQGGSYEQYF
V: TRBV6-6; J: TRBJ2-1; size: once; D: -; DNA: TGTGCCAGCAGTTACTCGAGCGGCACCTCCTACAATGAGCAGTTCTTC; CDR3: CASSYSSGTSYNEQFF
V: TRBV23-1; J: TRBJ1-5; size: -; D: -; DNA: TGCGCCAGCAGTCAATCGGGGACCGAGAATCAGCCCCAGCATTTT; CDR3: CASSQSGTENQPQHF
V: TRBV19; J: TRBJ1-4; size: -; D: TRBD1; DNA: TGTGCCAGTAGTATACAGGGGGCTAATGAAAAACTGTTTTTT; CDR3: CASSIQGANEKLFF
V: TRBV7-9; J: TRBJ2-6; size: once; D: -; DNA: TGTGCCAGCAGGCCTGCTGGGGCCAACGTCCTGACTTTC; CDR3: CASRPAGANVLTF
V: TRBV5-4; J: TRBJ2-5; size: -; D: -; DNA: TGTGCCAGCAGCTTAGGCGGGACTGCCCTAGAGACCCAGTACTTC; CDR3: CASSLGGTALETQYF
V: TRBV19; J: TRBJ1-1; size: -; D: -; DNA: TGTGCCAGTAGTATTGATAGGGTTGGGAGAACTGAAGCTTTCTTT; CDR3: CASSIDRVGRTEAFF
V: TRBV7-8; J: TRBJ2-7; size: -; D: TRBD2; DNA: TGTGCCAGCAGCTTCCTGATACTAGCGGGGGACTCCTACGAGCAGTACTTC; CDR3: CASSFLILAGDSYEQYF
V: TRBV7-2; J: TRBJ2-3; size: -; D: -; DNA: TGTGCCAGCAGCCGCGGGATAGGAGCGTATTTT; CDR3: CASSRGIGAYF
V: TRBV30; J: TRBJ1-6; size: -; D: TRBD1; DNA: TGTGCCTGGCGAACCGGGACAGGGATTAATTCACCCCTCCACTTT; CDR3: CAWRTGTGINSPLHF
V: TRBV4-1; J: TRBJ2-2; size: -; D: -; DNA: TGCGCCAGCAGCCAAGGGACCCAGAACACCGGGGAGCTGTTTTTT; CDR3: CASSQGTQNTGELFF
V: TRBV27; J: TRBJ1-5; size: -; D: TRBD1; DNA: TGTGCCAGCAGTTTAGAGGGACAGATTAATCAGCCCCAGCATTTT; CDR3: CASSLEGQINQPQHF
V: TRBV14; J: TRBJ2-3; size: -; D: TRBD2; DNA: TGTGCCAGCAGCCCGTTGGGTCTAGCGGGAGTGACTAGCACAGATACGCAGTATTTT; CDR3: CASSPLGLAGVTSTDTQYF
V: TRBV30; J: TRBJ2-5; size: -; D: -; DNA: TGTGCCTGGAGTGGTGTCATTGGGGAGACCCAGTACTTC; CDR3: CAWSGVIGETQYF
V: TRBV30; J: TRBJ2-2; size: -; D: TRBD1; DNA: TGTGCCTGGTACCGACAGGGATACACCGGGGAGCTGTTTTTT; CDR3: CAWYRQGYTGELFF
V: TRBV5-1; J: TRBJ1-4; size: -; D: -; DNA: TGCGCCAGCAGCATAGGGTCCCTGGGTGAAAAACTGTTTTTT; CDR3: CASSIGSLGEKLFF
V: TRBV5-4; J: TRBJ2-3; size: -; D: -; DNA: TGTGCCAGCAGCCAGGACAGATATGCAGATACGCAGTATTTT; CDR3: CASSQDRYADTQYF
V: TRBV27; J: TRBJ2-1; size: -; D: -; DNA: TGTGCCAGCGCTAACAGCGGCTCCTACAATGAGCAGTTCTTC; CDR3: CASANSGSYNEQFF
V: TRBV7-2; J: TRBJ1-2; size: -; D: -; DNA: TGTGCCAGCAGCCCAGGGTACTATGGCTACACCTTC; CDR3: CASSPGYYGYTF
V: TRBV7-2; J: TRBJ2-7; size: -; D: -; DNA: TGTGCCAGCAGCTTAATGCAGGATAAAGCCTTCGGCGAGCAGTACTTC; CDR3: CASSLMQDKAFGEQYF
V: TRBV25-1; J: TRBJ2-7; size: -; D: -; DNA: TGTGCCAGCAGGGCGACAGGTTCCTACGAGCAGTACTTC; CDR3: CASRATGSYEQYF
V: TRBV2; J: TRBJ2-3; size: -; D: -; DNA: TGTGCCAGCAGTGGCCCAGACGGCCAGACGCAGTATTTT; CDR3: CASSGPDGQTQYF
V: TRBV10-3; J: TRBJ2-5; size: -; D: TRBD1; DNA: TGTGCCATCAGTACAGGGGGCAGAGAGACCCAGTACTTC; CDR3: CAISTGGRETQYF
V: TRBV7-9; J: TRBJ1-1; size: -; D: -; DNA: TGTGCCAGCAGCTTAAAGGGGTGGAGCACTGAAGCTTTCTTT; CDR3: CASSLKGWSTEAFF
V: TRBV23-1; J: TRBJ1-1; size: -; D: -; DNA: TGCGCCAGCAGTCCATCCGGGACACCCGAGAACACTGAAGCTTTCTTT; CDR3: CASSPSGTPENTEAFF
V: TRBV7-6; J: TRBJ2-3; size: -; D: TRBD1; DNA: TGTGCCAGCAGCTTCGACGGGACAGGGACAGATACGCAGTATTTT; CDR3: CASSFDGTGTDTQYF
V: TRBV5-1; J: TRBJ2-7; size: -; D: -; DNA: TGCGCCAGCAGCTTGGCGGGGCGGGGGCTGAACGAGCAGTACTTC; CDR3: CASSLAGRGLNEQYF
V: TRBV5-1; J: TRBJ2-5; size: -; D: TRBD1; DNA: TGCGCCAGCAGCTCAGGGACAGGCTGGGAGACCCAGTACTTC; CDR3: CASSSGTGWETQYF
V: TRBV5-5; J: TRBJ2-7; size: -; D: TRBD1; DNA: TGTGCCAGCAGCTTGGATGTAAGGACAGGCTACGAGCAGTACTTC; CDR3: CASSLDVRTGYEQYF
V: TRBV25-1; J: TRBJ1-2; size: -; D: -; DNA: TGTGCCAGCAGCTATGGGGGGACCAACTATGGCTACACCTTC; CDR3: CASSYGGTNYGYTF
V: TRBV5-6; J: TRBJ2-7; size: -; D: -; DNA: TGTGCCAGCAGCTTGGGGTTGCCTTACGAGCAGTACTTC; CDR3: CASSLGLPYEQYF
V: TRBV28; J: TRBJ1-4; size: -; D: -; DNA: TGTGCCAGTCGACAGGCTCCTAATGAAAAACTGTTTTTT; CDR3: CASRQAPNEKLFF
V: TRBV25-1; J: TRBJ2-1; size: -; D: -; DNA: TGTGCCAGCAGCTGGACCTACAATGAGCAGTTCTTC; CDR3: CASSWTYNEQFF
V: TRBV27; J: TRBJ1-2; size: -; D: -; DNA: TGTGCCAGCAGTTTGGGGGGGCGTTCGGTTAATAGCTATGGCTACACCTTC; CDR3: CASSLGGRSVNSYGYTF
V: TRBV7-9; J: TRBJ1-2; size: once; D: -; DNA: TGTGCCAGCAGCTTAACCGCGGGATATGGCTACACCTTC; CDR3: CASSLTAGYGYTF
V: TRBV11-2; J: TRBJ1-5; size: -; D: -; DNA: TGTGCCAGCAGCCAAGACAGTTCTGAGCCCCAGCATTTT; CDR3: CASSQDSSEPQHF
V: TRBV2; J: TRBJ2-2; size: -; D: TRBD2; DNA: TGTGCCAGCAGGGGCGGACTAGCGGACACCGGGGAGCTGTTTTTT; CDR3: CASRGGLADTGELFF
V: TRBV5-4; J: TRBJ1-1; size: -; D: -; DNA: TGTGCCAGCAGCTTGGGGTCAGGGACTCTCCTGGGACTTATGAACACTGAAGCTTTCTTT; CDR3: CASSLGSGTLLGLMNTEAFF
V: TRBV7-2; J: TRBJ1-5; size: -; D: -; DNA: TGTGCCAGCAGCATAGGGGGCAATCAGCCCCAGCATTTT; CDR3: CASSIGGNQPQHF
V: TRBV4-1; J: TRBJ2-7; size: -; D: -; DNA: TGCGCCAGCAGCCAAGAGACAACCCGTCCCGACGAGCAGTACTTC; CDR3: CASSQETTRPDEQYF